A single sample is the source of the 7 T cell receptor beta chains below, sequenced in a study of blood T cell repertoires in COVID-19. The protocol was immunoSEQ multiplex PCR, while the TCRdb copy is restricted to in-frame clones and leaves out a portion. The data show 270,000 or so clones, approximately 81% seen once. Source material: peripheral blood. The receptor source for this set is a woman aged 60-70 years with active or convalescent COVID-19.

The rearrangement links TRBV7-9 to TRBJ1-4; 7 bases agree with TRBD1. Germline values: CDR1 SEHNR, CDR2 FQNEAQ (reference sequence). CDR3 length: 17 residues. V shed 4 bases, J shed 6 bases, and the junction held 14 bases outside the gene matches. CDR3 amino acids: CASSYIQGRDRDEKLFF. As DNA, the CDR3 is TGTGCCAGCAGCTACATACAAGGACGAGACAGGGATGAAAAACTGTTTTTT.

The V call is TRBV7-9, the J call TRBJ2-3; possibly TRBD2 for D (5 bases). CDR1 is SEHNR and CDR2 is FQNEAQ in the germline V gene (reference sequence). The V and J ends lost 1 base and 7 bases respectively, with 15 bases between them. The CDR3 loop spans 15 amino acids. CDR3 DNA sequence: TGTGCCAGCAGCTTAGTCGAGGGCTGGAGATATACGCAGTATTTT. The encoded protein is CASSLVEGWRYTQYF.

The gene calls are TRBV10-1 and TRBJ2-5, with 7 bases lining up with TRBD2. This CDR3 is built from 13 residues. V dropped 6 bases and J dropped 3; count of bases not matched to a gene: 4. Germline CDR1 and CDR2: WNHNN and SYGVQD (reference sequence). CDR3 coding DNA: TGCGCCAGCAGCTCTAGCGGAAAAGAGACCCAGTACTTC. Protein sequence: CASSSSGKETQYF.

V usage is TRBV4-1 and J usage is TRBJ1-2; D may be TRBD1 (5 bases). V shed 0 bases and J shed 13 bases, with 12 bases lying between them. Germline CDR1 is MGHRA and CDR2 is YSYEKL. The CDR3 covers 12 residues. CDR3 nucleotides: TGCGCCAGCAGCCAAGATTGGACACCCCTCACCTTC. Protein: CASSQDWTPLTF.

The chain is built from TRBV5-1 and TRBJ2-5; 9 bases map to TRBD1. Germline V gene sequence: CDR1 SGHRS, CDR2 YFSETQ. The CDR3 has 16 residues. The V and J ends lost 3 bases and 5 bases, in that order; junction bases with no gene match: 11. The DNA for the CDR3 is TGCGCCAGCAGCTGGCGGACAGGGGATCAGGAGGAGACCCAGTACTTC. Its translation: CASSWRTGDQEETQYF.

This CDR3 reads CASSLALGQGNGYTF. CDR3 coding DNA: TGTGCCAGCAGCTTAGCGCTAGGACAGGGGAATGGCTACACCTTC. The J gene is TRBJ1-2, the V gene TRBV7-2; 9 positions match TRBD1. There are 15 residues in the CDR3. The V and J ends lost 0 bases and 6 bases, in that order; junction bases with no gene match: 5. Germline lookup yields CDR1 SGHTA and CDR2 FQGNSA.

Of note for this clone: The junction does not match germline at one end; this may be a read error. The chain uses TRBV13 and TRBJ1-2, with 7 bases fitting TRBD1. This CDR3 comprises 16 residues. CDR1 is PRHDT and CDR2 is FYEKMQ in the germline V gene (reference sequence). CDR3 amino acids: CASSVGRGQLGYGYTF. CDR3 nucleotides: TGTGCCAGCAGCGTAGGAAGGGGACAGCTAGGCTATGGCTACACCTTC.